This TCR beta chain was recorded in a study of beta chain features in type 1 diabetes (dated by TCRdb to between 2018 and 2020). For the study in its entirety: Mean age, gender distribution, total cell number and subset yield did not differ between patients and healthy donors. In the study, TCRB repertoires of sorted circulating CD4+ T cell subsets from recently diagnosed type 1 diabetes patients were compared with those of matched healthy donors. A total of approximately 99,000,000 sorted cells were examined across all samples, and RNA yield correlated strongly with the number of cells per subset. Whereas all 30 or so donors provided naive and central memory subsets, regulatory and stem cell-like memory subsets were isolated from just 8 patients and roughly 8 healthy donors.

A note on this clone: What this receptor recognizes is not known. No much larger clonotype is one base removed from it; base qualities were not supplied.

Broader findings and caveats from the paper: Because cDNA was sequenced instead of genomic DNA, highly expressing activated cells could be over-represented, though the groups showed no difference in activation or CD3 levels. Fewer insertions and more nucleotide deletions at VDJ recombination sites were observed in patients with type 1 diabetes, implying thymic rearrangement abnormalities. Because the HLA sub-analyses included only small numbers of individuals, any influence of HLA type on TCRB rearrangement was left unresolved. Naive, central memory and regulatory TCRB repertoires appeared to be more similar among patients than among healthy donors. In all four CD4+ subsets, TCRB CDR3 length was moderately but significantly shorter in type 1 diabetes patients. PCR might favor shorter templates, but patient and control samples were amplified and corrected together, so any skew would affect both groups equally.

From each donor, a single peripheral blood sample of roughly 0.11 L on average was drawn into heparinised tubes. Using a panel that included CD45RO, CCR7, CD25, CD127, CD95 and CD27, naive, central memory, regulatory and stem cell-like memory CD4+ T cells were sorted on a BD FACSAria II. Every sorted population had a purity above 95%. PBMCs were separated immediately by Lymphoprep density gradient centrifugation and were stained directly, without being cultured. So that batch effects would be minimized, each experiment stained and sorted samples in pairs, pairing one healthy donor with one patient. All of the isolated RNA was reverse transcribed with the High Capacity cDNA Reverse Transcription Kit, so expressed TCRB transcripts were sequenced. Naive, central memory and regulatory T cell samples underwent deep immunoSEQ sequencing, averaging around 4 million total reads per sample. Sorted cells were lysed in RLT buffer, and RNA was extracted using DNase-treated RNeasy Micro or Mini kits according to cell number. Each cell subset was processed separately to prevent cross-contamination, with patient and healthy donor samples processed together. The immunoSEQ multiplex PCR was used to amplify TCRB sequences from cDNA, generating 87-bp fragments that spanned the CDR3 region. The amplicons were sequenced using the Illumina HiSeq platform. As for how the authors treated the data: PCR bias was computationally corrected using synthetic template baselines, reads within Hamming distance 2 were collapsed, and singletons that could not be merged were discarded. Reads were aligned to IMGT to assign V, D and J genes, CDR3 length, and insertions or deletions at six rearrangement sites. Clonotype counts were normalized to sorted cell number within each subset before computing true diversity and Gini coefficients with the tcR R package. The overlap coefficient, calculated on TCRB nucleotide sequences, was used to measure repertoire sharing. As a proxy for the pre-selection repertoire, out-of-frame TCRB sequences from naive cells were analyzed. The clones in this table, taken by TCRdb from immuneACCESS, are in-frame only. Not every clone is retained; where verified, under half of the shortfall comes from an unresolved V gene, and the cause of the rest is unknown. The DNA gave D and trimming, while V, J and clone size come from that table. The sample profile shows hundreds of thousands of clones; around 28% of them were found once. The top ten clonotypes cover 0.05% to 0.07% of the sample.

The CDR3, from cysteine to phenylalanine, totals 14 residues. Only the CDR3 part of the read is kept: 42 bases, read in frame from the first base. Trimming takes 3 bases off V and 6 bases off J; junction bases not matched to a gene: 6. The germline V gene encodes CDR1 GTSNPN and CDR2 SVGIG (reference sequence). Recombination linked TRBV30 to TRBJ2-7; the central 12 bases match TRBD2. Specimen: naive CD4+ T cells from blood. Taken with the paper, the label for cell subset or site translates to: true naive CD4+ T cells. The clonotype comes from a man aged 18 to 29 in good health. The DNA is as follows: TGTGCCTGGAGGGGACTAGCGGGTCTTAGCGAGCAGTACTTC. Translation gives CAWRGLAGLSEQYF. With the portions outside the CDR3 filled from the reference TRBV30 and TRBJ2-7 genes, the complete variable region becomes SQTIHQWPATLVQPVGSPLSLECTVEGTSNPNLYWYRQAAGRGLQLLFYSVGIGQISSEVPQNLSASRPQDRQFILSSKKLLLSDSGFYLCAWRGLAGLSEQYFGPGTRLTVT.